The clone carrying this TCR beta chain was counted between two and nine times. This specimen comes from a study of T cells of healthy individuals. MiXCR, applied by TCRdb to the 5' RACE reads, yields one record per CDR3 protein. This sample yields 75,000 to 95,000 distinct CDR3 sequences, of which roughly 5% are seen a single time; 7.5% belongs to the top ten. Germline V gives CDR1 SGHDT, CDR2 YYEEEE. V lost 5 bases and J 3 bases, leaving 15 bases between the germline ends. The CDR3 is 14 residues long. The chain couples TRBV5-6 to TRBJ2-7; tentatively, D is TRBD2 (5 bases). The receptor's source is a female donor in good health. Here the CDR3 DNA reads TGTGCCAGCAGAAGGGCGGGTGGGGACTACGAGCAGTACTTC. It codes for CASRRAGGDYEQYF.